One sample yielded the 27 T cell receptor beta chains listed below, sequenced in a study of memory CD4+ T cells and cytomegalovirus serostatus. The sort gate was single viable CD3+CD4+CD8-CD45RO+ cells for memory CD4+ T cells. Method: immunoSEQ multiplex PCR; TCRdb's copy keeps in-frame clones and lacks some. The sample lists about 50,000 clones; over 65% were seen once. Source material: memory CD4+ T cells from blood. These receptors were obtained from an adult in good health and CMV-seronegative.

J is TRBJ2-7 and V is TRBV7-8; 7 bases are a match to TRBD1. Germline CDR1 reads SGHVS; CDR2 reads FQNEAQ. Trimming removed 5 bases from V and 1 base from J; junction bases left unmatched: 8. The CDR3 runs to 15 residues. As DNA, the CDR3 is TGTGCCAGCAGCGCCGGGACAGCTCATTCCTACGAGCAGTACTTC. Translating gives CASSAGTAHSYEQYF.

The rearrangement uses TRBV5-6 and TRBJ1-6; D remains unclear. Between the trimmed V and J ends, which lost 0 bases and 10 bases, there was a span of 8 bases. The CDR3 runs to 13 residues. The germline V gene encodes CDR1 SGHDT and CDR2 YYEEEE. DNA of the CDR3: TGTGCCAGCAGCTTGGGGGCAGACTCACCCCTCCACTTT. Translated, it gives CASSLGADSPLHF. Complete variable domain (other parts from reference TRBV5-6 and TRBJ1-6): DAGVTQSPTHLIKTRGQQVTLRCSPKSGHDTVSWYQQALGQGPQFIFQYYEEEERQRGNFPDRFSGHQFPNYSSELNVNALLLGDSALYLCASSLGADSPLHFGNGTRLTVT.

The V call is TRBV16, the J call TRBJ1-1; TRBD1 matches 8 bases. This CDR3 has 14 amino acids. Trimming cost V 3 bases and J 6 bases; bases outside gene matches: 6. Germline CDR1 is KGHSY and CDR2 is FQNENV. The CDR3 nucleotides are TGTGCCAGCAGCCACGGACAGGGAGGTGCTGAAGCTTTCTTT. Amino acids: CASSHGQGGAEAFF.

The J gene is TRBJ2-3, the V gene TRBV12-5; possibly TRBD1 for D (6 bases). The germline V and J ends were trimmed by 2 bases and 7 bases, with 16 bases remaining between them. CDR1 is LGHNT and CDR2 is FRNRAP in the germline V gene. The CDR3 totals 15 residues. The CDR3 sequence: CASGLPSTGPHTQYF. CDR3 in DNA: TGTGCTAGTGGTTTGCCCTCGACAGGCCCTCATACGCAGTATTTT. The full variable domain, with the rest looked up from reference TRBV12-5 and TRBJ2-3, is DARVTQTPRHKVTEMGQEVTMRCQPILGHNTVFWYRQTMMQGLELLAYFRNRAPLDDSGMPKDRFSAEMPDATLATLKIQPSEPRDSAVYFCASGLPSTGPHTQYFGPGTRLTVL.

V usage is TRBV11-1 and J usage is TRBJ2-7; no clear D. CDR1 SGHAT and CDR2 FQDESV come from the germline V gene (reference sequence). Trimming shortened V by 3 bases and J by 0 bases, and 9 bases separated the two germline ends. The CDR3 covers 14 residues. CDR3 coding DNA: TGTGCCAGCAGCTTCAGCACTCGCTCCTACGAGCAGTACTTC. As protein: CASSFSTRSYEQYF.

The table lists this clone with a count of one. V is TRBV6-6 and J is TRBJ1-6, with D uncertain. V was pared by 10 bases and J by 5 bases, with 12 bases between. Germline V lookup: CDR1 MNHNY, CDR2 SVGAGI (reference sequence). The CDR3 spans 13 residues. CDR3 DNA: TGTGCCATCTGGGATGGGAATAATTCACCCCTCCACTTT. As protein: CAIWDGNNSPLHF.

The V call is TRBV5-6, the J call TRBJ2-5; D remains ambiguous. Trimming left V 4 bases short and J 4 bases short, with 8 bases between. CDR1 is SGHDT and CDR2 is YYEEEE in the germline V gene. This CDR3 is built from 12 residues. Here the CDR3 DNA reads TGTGCCAGCAGCCCCGGTAGAGAGACCCAGTACTTC. Protein sequence: CASSPGRETQYF.

The chain employs TRBV28 and TRBJ2-3, with TRBD1 matching over 9 bases. Germline V CDR1 and CDR2: MDHEN, SYDVKM. The junction had 10 bases not matched to a gene; V was cut back by 5 bases and J by 1 base. CDR3 length: 17 residues. This CDR3 is CASSAMTGGSGTDTQYF. DNA of the CDR3: TGTGCCAGCAGTGCAATGACAGGGGGATCGGGCACAGATACGCAGTATTTT. The whole variable domain, remainder taken from reference TRBV28 and TRBJ2-3, is DVKVTQSSRYLVKRTGEKVFLECVQDMDHENMFWYRQDPGLGLRLIYFSYDVKMKEKGDIPEGYSVSREKKERFSLILESASTNQTSMYLCASSAMTGGSGTDTQYFGPGTRLTVL.

The chain carries TRBV5-5 and TRBJ2-7; 8 bases match TRBD1. Germline values: CDR1 SGHKS, CDR2 YYEKEE (reference sequence). Trimming removed 1 base from V and 0 bases from J; junction bases left unmatched: 3. The CDR3 length is 15 residues. The CDR3 reads CASSLRTGSSYEQYF. The CDR3 coding sequence is TGTGCCAGCAGCTTGAGGACAGGGAGCTCCTACGAGCAGTACTTC.

The genes are TRBV7-9 and TRBJ2-3; tentative D call: TRBD2 (5 bases). The CDR3 loop spans 14 amino acids. CDR1 is SEHNR and CDR2 is FQNEAQ in the germline V gene (reference sequence). The germline V and J ends were trimmed by 2 bases and 6 bases, with 12 bases remaining between them. The CDR3 DNA follows: TGTGCCAGCAGCTTATTAGCGTCCCGGGATACGCAGTATTTT. This gives the protein CASSLLASRDTQYF.

This clone was recorded a few times. The J gene is TRBJ1-2, the V gene TRBV7-2; 8 nucleotides line up with TRBD1. V trimming: 5 bases; J trimming: 7 bases; junction bases outside the gene matches: 9. Germline lookup yields CDR1 SGHTA and CDR2 FQGNSA. CDR3 length equals 14 residues. The CDR3 protein is CASSPINRGGGYTF. DNA for the CDR3: TGTGCCAGCAGCCCCATCAACAGGGGGGGTGGCTACACCTTC.

The DNA for the CDR3 is TGTGCCAGCAGCTTAGAGGACGCAACCCTCCACTTT. Its translation is CASSLEDATLHF. This sequence joins TRBV7-9 and TRBJ1-6; no clear D. CDR1 and CDR2 (germline): SEHNR, FQNEAQ (reference sequence). Deletions cut 1 base from V and 14 bases from J, with 9 bases between. CDR3 length: 12 amino acids.

The V and J genes are TRBV5-1 and TRBJ2-1, with 9 bases matching TRBD1. V lost 4 bases to trimming and J lost 7 bases; unmatched junction nucleotides: 6. The germline CDR1 and CDR2 sequences are SGHRS and YFSETQ. The CDR3 is made up of 14 amino acids. This CDR3 is CASSTGQGVNEQFF. The CDR3 region has the DNA TGCGCCAGCAGCACGGGACAGGGCGTAAATGAGCAGTTCTTC.

The J gene is TRBJ2-1, the V gene TRBV28; possibly TRBD1 or TRBD2 for D (5 bases each). V lost 5 bases, J lost 4 bases, and 18 bases lay in between. Germline V gene sequence: CDR1 MDHEN, CDR2 SYDVKM. This CDR3 contains 16 residues. CDR3 in DNA: TGTGCCAGCAGTGTCTTTGGGGCGGGCCATTACAATGAGCAGTTCTTC. This sequence encodes CASSVFGAGHYNEQFF.

This chain joins TRBV18 and TRBJ1-2, with 7 bases that match TRBD1. J lost 3 bases, V lost 2 bases, and 9 bases had no gene match. CDR3 length: 16 amino acids. Per germline, CDR1 KGHSH and CDR2 LQKENI. This chain's CDR3 is CASSPMDRRPDYGYTF. Here the CDR3 DNA reads TGTGCCAGCTCACCAATGGACAGGCGGCCTGACTATGGCTACACCTTC. Complete variable domain (other parts from reference TRBV18 and TRBJ1-2): NAGVMQNPRHLVRRRGQEARLRCSPMKGHSHVYWYRQLPEEGLKFMVYLQKENIIDESGMPKERFSAEFPKEGPSILRIQQVVRGDSAAYFCASSPMDRRPDYGYTFGSGTRLTVV.

The chain carries TRBV5-1 and TRBJ1-2; D is undetermined. Germline CDR1 and CDR2: SGHRS and YFSETQ. V lost 0 bases and J 6 bases, leaving 15 bases between the germline ends. The CDR3 has 15 residues. CDR3 in amino acids: CASSLGNGPVDGYTF. The DNA for the CDR3 is TGCGCCAGCAGCTTGGGAAACGGGCCGGTGGATGGCTACACCTTC.

The chain uses TRBV21-1 and TRBJ1-4. TRBV21-1 is described as a pseudogene. The CDR3 is 16 amino acids. In DNA form, the CDR3 reads TGTGCCAGCAGCAAATCGGGGCAGGCCCCCGAAGAAAAACTGTTTTTT. Its protein product is CASSKSGQAPEEKLFF.

The V call is TRBV29-1, the J call TRBJ1-2, with D maybe TRBD1 (6 bases). V lost 6 bases and J 7 bases, leaving 18 bases between the germline ends. The length of the CDR3 is 13 residues. Germline CDR1 and CDR2: SQVTM and ANQGSEA. CDR3 region: CSVANGTPLGYTF. The CDR3, as DNA: TGCAGCGTAGCAAATGGGACACCCCTTGGCTACACCTTC.

The chain combines TRBV27 with TRBJ2-5; TRBD2 agrees at 7 bases. This CDR3 has 14 residues. With V trimmed by 1 base and J by 7 bases, 6 bases remained unmatched. Germline CDR1 and CDR2: MNHEY and SMNVEV (reference sequence). The CDR3 is CASSLYSGVRTQYF. The CDR3 nucleotides are TGTGCCAGCAGTTTATACAGCGGGGTACGGACCCAGTACTTC.

The CDR3: CASSWTGQSSYEQYF. The CDR3 bases are TGTGCCAGCAGCTGGACGGGACAGAGCTCCTACGAGCAGTACTTC. The chain combines TRBV7-2 with TRBJ2-7, with 7 bases lining up with TRBD1. With 4 bases clipped from V and 0 bases from J, the junction kept 6 bases outside the gene matches. The CDR3 totals 15 residues. Germline lookup yields CDR1 SGHTA and CDR2 FQGNSA.

CDR3 DNA sequence: TGTGCCAGCAGCTACGGTCTTGCGGGGGGCACAGATACGCAGTATTTT. Translating it yields CASSYGLAGGTDTQYF. J is TRBJ2-3 and V is TRBV7-9, with 7 bases fitting TRBD2. This CDR3 contains 16 residues. Germline CDR1 and CDR2: SEHNR and FQNEAQ (reference sequence). J was trimmed by 1 base and V by 4 bases; bases with no gene match: 8.

The gene calls are TRBV28 and TRBJ2-7; TRBD2 matches 10 bases. The CDR3 contains 15 residues. In germline, CDR1 is MDHEN, CDR2 SYDVKM. J gave up 2 bases and V 3 bases, and 4 bases lay outside the gene matches. For the CDR3, the DNA is TGTGCCAGCAGTTTGTCAACTAGCGGGGCCTACGAGCAGTACTTC. Translated, it gives CASSLSTSGAYEQYF.

The rearrangement uses TRBV18 and TRBJ2-1, with D tentatively TRBD1 or TRBD2 (5 bases each). The germline CDR1 and CDR2 sequences are KGHSH and LQKENI. This CDR3 is 16 amino acids long. Trimming cost V 3 bases and J 10 bases, with 22 bases left between them. The CDR3 DNA follows: TGTGCCAGCTCACCGGAAGGGACCCCCCGGGGCGGCGAGCAGTTCTTC. Protein product: CASSPEGTPRGGEQFF.

This clone occurred a few times. This chain uses TRBV2 with TRBJ1-5; D is unclear. The germline V gene has CDR1 SNHLY and CDR2 FYNNEI. This CDR3 spans 15 amino acids. With 3 bases removed from V and 1 base from J, the gap between germline ends came to 10 bases. The CDR3 nucleotides are TGTGCCAGCAGTGAGTCAGAGCTGAGCAATCAGCCCCAGCATTTT. Protein sequence: CASSESELSNQPQHF.

This rearrangement joins TRBV27 to TRBJ1-5; 9 nucleotides match TRBD1. V gave up 1 base and J gave up 3 bases; unmatched junction bases: 7. The length of the CDR3 is 17 residues. The germline V gene encodes CDR1 MNHEY and CDR2 SMNVEV (reference sequence). CDR3 residues: CASSLFMDRGSNQPQHF. The CDR3 DNA follows: TGTGCCAGCAGTTTATTCATGGACAGGGGCTCCAATCAGCCCCAGCATTTT.

V usage is TRBV10-3 and J usage is TRBJ1-4; D gene ambiguous. The V end lost 11 bases, the J end lost 3 bases, and 13 bases lay between the germline ends. Per the germline V gene, CDR1 is ENHRY and CDR2 is SYGVKD. The CDR3 runs to 13 residues. CDR3 DNA: TGTGCCTCGGGCCCAAATTCTAATGAAAAACTGTTTTTT. Its protein is CASGPNSNEKLFF.

This sequence joins TRBV6-6 and TRBJ2-5; no firm D call. V was clipped by 3 bases and J by 1 base, with 12 bases between them. This CDR3 is built from 15 residues. Germline V gives CDR1 MNHNY, CDR2 SVGAGI (reference sequence). This chain's CDR3 is CASSYQSPSQETQYF. CDR3 sequence (DNA): TGTGCCAGCAGTTATCAAAGCCCATCCCAAGAGACCCAGTACTTC.